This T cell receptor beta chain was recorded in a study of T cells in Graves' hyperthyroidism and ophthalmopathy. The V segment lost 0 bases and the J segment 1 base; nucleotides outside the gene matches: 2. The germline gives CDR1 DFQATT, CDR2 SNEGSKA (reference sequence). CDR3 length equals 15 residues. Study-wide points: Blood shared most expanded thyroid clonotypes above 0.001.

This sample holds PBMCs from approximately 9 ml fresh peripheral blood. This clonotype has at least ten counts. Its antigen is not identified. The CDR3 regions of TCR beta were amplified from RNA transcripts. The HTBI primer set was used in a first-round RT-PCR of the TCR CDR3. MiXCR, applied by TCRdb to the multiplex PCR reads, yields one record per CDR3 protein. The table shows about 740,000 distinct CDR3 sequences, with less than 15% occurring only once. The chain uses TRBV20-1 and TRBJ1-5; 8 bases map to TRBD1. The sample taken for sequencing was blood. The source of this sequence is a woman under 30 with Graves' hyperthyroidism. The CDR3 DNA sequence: TGCAGTGCTAGAGAAGGACAGGGAAGCAATCAGCCCCAGCATTTT. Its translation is CSAREGQGSNQPQHF.